The 30 T cell receptor beta chains in this list originate from one sample, sequenced in a study of graft-versus-host responses after intestinal transplantation. Generated by immunoSEQ multiplex PCR, the TCRdb table keeps only in-frame clones and is missing some. This sample has 20,000 to 25,000 clones; roughly 33% occur once, and the top ten carry about 9.3%. Responder cells labeled with CFSE (roughly 200,000) were co-plated with irradiated stimulator cells labeled with violet dye (roughly 200,000). This specimen was alloreactive CD8+ T cells from a mixed lymphocyte reaction culture, taken before intestinal transplant. Specified subset: CFSE-low proliferating T cells sorted from roughly six-day pre-transplant mixed lymphocyte reaction (GvH or HvG direction). These receptors were obtained from a human patient who received an intestinal transplant.

This clone counts as medium-sized. V is TRBV6-1 and J is TRBJ1-2, with D hard to call. Germline V lookup: CDR1 MNHNS, CDR2 SASEGT. This CDR3 is built from 12 residues. Trimming shortened V by 2 bases and J by 7 bases, and 8 bases separated the two germline ends. CDR3 sequence (DNA): TGTGCCAGCAGTGAATTCGGTTTTGGCTACACCTTC. It yields the protein CASSEFGFGYTF.

The chain carries TRBV4-1 and TRBJ2-1, with 11 bases lining up with TRBD2. CDR1 and CDR2 (germline): MGHRA, YSYEKL. V lost 4 bases, J lost 6 bases, and 5 bases stayed unmatched. CDR3 length: 15 residues. The DNA for the CDR3 is TGCGCCAGCAGCCCAACTAGCGGGAGACCCAATGAGCAGTTCTTC. Amino acids: CASSPTSGRPNEQFF.

This chain joins TRBV23-1 and TRBJ1-3, with D maybe TRBD1 (6 bases). TRBV23-1 is annotated as an ORF whose role is uncertain. The V end was cut by 7 bases, the J end by 0 bases, with 28 bases between. The CDR3 sequence is 20 residues long. DNA for the CDR3: TGCGCCAGCAACTCCATACGATATTTTGGTCGGGGGCCCTCTGGAAACACCATATATTTT. Translated, it gives CASNSIRYFGRGPSGNTIYF.

The V and J genes are TRBV12-1 and TRBJ2-1; the listed D gene, TRBD1, was not tested against the DNA. TRBV12-1 is a listed pseudogene. The CDR3 runs 16 residues. DNA of the CDR3: TGTGCCGACCCTGGCGATGGCAGGGTCCACTACAATGAGCAGTTCTTC. This gives the protein CADPGDGRVHYNEQFF.

This chain connects TRBV6-4 to TRBJ2-7, with 7 bases lining up with TRBD1. CDR3 length: 16 residues. Losses at the gene ends were 5 bases for V and 2 bases for J; bases not matched to a gene: 12. Germline V gives CDR1 MRHNA, CDR2 SNTAGT. The CDR3 region has the DNA TGTGCCAGCAGTTACTTTGGGACAGTAGGACCCTACGAGCAGTACTTC. Translation gives CASSYFGTVGPYEQYF.

The chain uses TRBV18 and TRBJ1-5, with D unclear. From germline, CDR1 is KGHSH and CDR2 LQKENI. The CDR3 extends over 15 amino acids. With 5 bases removed from V and 2 bases from J, the gap between germline ends came to 13 bases. The CDR3 bases are TGTGCCAGCTCAGCAAGGTGGAAGGGCAATCAGCCCCAGCATTTT. It codes for CASSARWKGNQPQHF.

The gene calls are TRBV6-6 and TRBJ1-2; D call uncertain. Looked up from germline, CDR1 is MNHNY and CDR2 is SVGAGI (reference sequence). The CDR3 consists of 15 residues. The V end lost 6 bases, the J end lost 0 bases, and 14 bases lay between the germline ends. In DNA, the CDR3 is TGTGCCAGCAGCCCCGGTACCGCCGCTAACTATGGCTACACCTTC. This sequence encodes CASSPGTAANYGYTF.

In its sample, this clone was seen a few times. V and J are TRBV19 and TRBJ2-5; 7 positions agree with TRBD1. Germline assignment: CDR1 LNHDA and CDR2 SQIVND (reference sequence). The CDR3 totals 17 residues. Trimming at V came to 5 bases and at J to 4 bases, leaving 16 bases not matched to a gene. The CDR3 coding sequence is TGTGCCAGTAGTTTGACAGGGTTATCCTATGCGGGAGAGACCCAGTACTTC. This codes for CASSLTGLSYAGETQYF. Supplemented by reference TRBV19 and TRBJ2-5, the full variable domain reads DGGITQSPKYLFRKEGQNVTLSCEQNLNHDAMYWYRQDPGQGLRLIYYSQIVNDFQKGDIAEGYSVSREKKESFPLTVTSAQKNPTAFYLCASSLTGLSYAGETQYFGPGTRLLVL.

The chain employs TRBV7-3 and TRBJ2-1; D gene ambiguous. The CDR3 contains 13 residues. Germline lookup yields CDR1 SGHTA and CDR2 FQGTGA. Trimming took 1 base from V and 7 from J, leaving 8 bases between them. The CDR3 protein is CASSLMLGNEQFF. DNA of the CDR3: TGTGCCAGCAGCTTAATGTTGGGGAATGAGCAGTTCTTC. The full variable domain, completed using reference TRBV7-3 and TRBJ2-1, is GAGVSQTPSNKVTEKGKYVELRCDPISGHTALYWYRQSLGQGPEFLIYFQGTGAADDSGLPNDRFFAVRPEGSVSTLKIQRTERGDSAVYLCASSLMLGNEQFFGPGTRLTVL.

The table lists this clone with a few counts. V gene TRBV21-1 combines with J gene TRBJ2-7; TRBD2, the table's D call, was not compared with the DNA. TRBV21-1 is described as a pseudogene. There are 17 residues in the CDR3. The CDR3 sequence: CASSAHHREGGPYEQYF. The DNA for the CDR3 is TGTGCCAGCAGCGCGCACCACCGGGAGGGGGGTCCCTACGAGCAGTACTTC.

The rearrangement joins TRBV27 to TRBJ2-1; 13 nucleotides match TRBD2. There are 14 residues in the CDR3. Germline lookup yields CDR1 MNHEY and CDR2 SMNVEV (reference sequence). Trimming cost V 3 bases and J 9 bases; bases outside gene matches: 2. In DNA, the CDR3 is TGTGCCAGCAGTTTCGGACTAGCGGGAGTTGAGCAGTTCTTC. Its protein product is CASSFGLAGVEQFF.

This clone was seen only a few times. The chain employs TRBV6-1 and TRBJ2-1; unclear D gene. With 6 bases removed from V and 5 bases from J, the gap between germline ends came to 17 bases. The CDR3 is 15 residues long. The V gene's germline CDR1 is MNHNS and CDR2 SASEGT. The CDR3 sequence: CASSRPPPFNNEQFF. The CDR3 nucleotides read TGTGCCAGCAGCCGTCCCCCTCCTTTTAACAATGAGCAGTTCTTC.

The J gene is TRBJ2-1, the V gene TRBV27; D unclear. Germline V gene sequence: CDR1 MNHEY, CDR2 SMNVEV (reference sequence). Deletions cut 5 bases from V and 3 bases from J, with 14 bases between. The CDR3 is 15 amino acids. The CDR3 nucleotides are TGTGCCAGCAGTCTCTCCGGATCGGGCTACAATGAGCAGTTCTTC. Its translation is CASSLSGSGYNEQFF.

This clone was counted between two and nine times. The V gene is TRBV9, the J gene TRBJ2-1; the D gene is possibly TRBD1 (5 bases). This CDR3 spans 14 amino acids. Germline CDR1 SGDLS, CDR2 YYNGEE. V gave up 3 bases and J gave up 5 bases, with 12 bases separating them. DNA for the CDR3: TGTGCCAGCAGCGACGACCCAGGGCACAATGAGCAGTTCTTC. Residues: CASSDDPGHNEQFF.

This chain uses TRBV5-6 with TRBJ2-2, with D possibly being TRBD2 (5 bases). The CDR3 is made up of 14 amino acids. Germline CDR1 is SGHDT and CDR2 is YYEEEE. Trimming took off 5 bases at V and 7 bases at J, with 15 bases between the two ends. The chain's CDR3 is CASSSDLGVGELFF. The CDR3 DNA reads TGTGCCAGCAGTTCAGACCTCGGGGTCGGGGAGCTGTTTTTT.

This rearrangement joins TRBV6-5 to TRBJ2-1; D call uncertain. The CDR3 consists of 14 residues. V lost 7 bases, J lost 8 bases, and 18 bases lay in between. Germline V gives CDR1 MNHEY, CDR2 SVGAGI. The CDR3 region is CASTTLPSSDEQFF. The DNA for the CDR3 is TGTGCCAGCACCACTCTCCCTAGTTCTGATGAGCAGTTCTTC.

The chain links TRBV14 to TRBJ2-5; D not certain. Deletions cut 2 bases from V and 4 bases from J, with 11 bases between. Germline V lookup: CDR1 SGHDN, CDR2 FVKESK. The CDR3 has 14 residues. CDR3 residues: CASSQNDSPETQYF. Written as DNA, the CDR3 is TGTGCCAGCAGCCAAAATGACTCCCCAGAGACCCAGTACTTC. The full variable domain, in which reference TRBV14 and TRBJ2-5 provide the parts outside the CDR3, is EAGVTQFPSHSVIEKGQTVTLRCDPISGHDNLYWYRRVMGKEIKFLLHFVKESKQDESGMPNNRFLAERTGGTYSTLKVQPAELEDSGVYFCASSQNDSPETQYFGPGTRLLVL.

This clone was detected a few times. This chain joins TRBV5-1 and TRBJ2-7; 10 bases map to TRBD1. This CDR3 spans 13 amino acids. J was trimmed by 5 bases and V by 6 bases; bases with no gene match: 5. Germline values: CDR1 SGHRS, CDR2 YFSETQ. CDR3 amino acids: CASIGTGVDEQYF. The CDR3 DNA follows: TGCGCCAGCATTGGGACAGGGGTTGACGAGCAGTACTTC.

V and J are TRBV2 and TRBJ2-7; TRBD1 matches at 9 bases. The CDR3 is 14 amino acids. Trimming cost V 2 bases and J 3 bases; bases outside gene matches: 2. Germline-derived CDR1 and CDR2 are SNHLY and FYNNEI. The CDR3 loop reads CASSERDRDYEQYF. In nucleotides, the CDR3 is TGTGCCAGCAGTGAAAGGGACAGGGACTACGAGCAGTACTTC.

This clone is medium-sized within its sample. J is TRBJ1-2 and V is TRBV6-5; 8 bases agree with TRBD1. The CDR3 consists of 16 residues. The J segment lost 4 bases and the V segment lost 2 bases, leaving 9 bases of the junction unmatched. Germline values: CDR1 MNHEY, CDR2 SVGAGI. CDR3: CASSYTGTGFSYGYTF. The CDR3 nucleotides are TGTGCCAGCAGTTACACCGGGACAGGTTTTTCCTATGGCTACACCTTC.

V is TRBV4-1 and J is TRBJ1-5, with D perhaps TRBD1 (5 bases). This CDR3 is 16 amino acids long. V dropped 3 bases and J dropped 3 bases, with 15 bases sitting between them. CDR1 and CDR2 from the germline V gene are MGHRA and YSYEKL. CDR3 sequence: CASSQDGGGFNQPQHF. CDR3 sequence (DNA): TGCGCCAGCAGCCAGGACGGCGGGGGGTTCAATCAGCCCCAGCATTTT.

The chain uses TRBV2 and TRBJ2-7; D not certain. The CDR3 contains 13 residues. V was clipped by 4 bases and J by 3 bases, with 10 bases between them. CDR1 is SNHLY and CDR2 is FYNNEI in the germline V gene. CDR3 amino acids: CASSVELNYEQYF. The CDR3 coding sequence is TGTGCCAGCAGTGTTGAGTTAAACTACGAGCAGTACTTC.

Remarks on this clone: An end of the junction does not agree with germline; a read error may underlie this. J is TRBJ2-7 and V is TRBV5-4; 10 positions match TRBD1. The CDR3 consists of 16 residues. Per germline, CDR1 SGHNT and CDR2 YYREEE (reference sequence). The CDR3 loop is CASSQSGTGVFYEQYF. The CDR3 coding sequence is TGCGCCAGCAGCCAATCCGGGACAGGGGTTTTCTACGAGCAGTACTTC. The entire variable domain, with the rest obtained from reference TRBV5-4 and TRBJ2-7, is as follows: ETGVTQSPTHLIKTRGQQVTLRCSSQSGHNTVSWYQQALGQGPQFIFQYYREEENGRGNFPPRFSGLQFPNYSSELNVNALELDDSALYLCASSQSGTGVFYEQYFGPGTRLTVT.

Comment on this clone: Other DNA sequences in the same sample also yield this CDR3. This chain joins TRBV9 and TRBJ2-3, with D maybe TRBD1 (6 bases). This CDR3 is built from 16 residues. Deletions cut 4 bases from V and 2 bases from J, with 17 bases between. Germline CDR1 and CDR2: SGDLS and YYNGEE. The CDR3 region is CASSQGTSLLTDTQYF. In nucleotides, the CDR3 is TGTGCCAGCAGCCAGGGGACCAGTCTTCTCACAGATACGCAGTATTTT.

The chain links TRBV5-4 to TRBJ2-7, with 8 bases fitting TRBD1. The CDR3 has 13 residues. V shed 4 bases and J 2 bases; nucleotides not matched to a gene: 2. Germline V gene data show CDR1 as SGHNT and CDR2 as YYREEE (reference sequence). The CDR3 here is CASSRTGTYEQYF. In DNA form, the CDR3 reads TGTGCCAGCAGCCGGACAGGGACCTACGAGCAGTACTTC.

This clone was counted between two and nine times. Written as DNA, the CDR3 is TGTGCCAGCAGTTACGGGACAGGGTACGAGCAGTACTTC. This encodes CASSYGTGYEQYF. The V call is TRBV6-5, the J call TRBJ2-7; TRBD1 matches at 9 bases. Germline values: CDR1 MNHEY, CDR2 SVGAGI. The trim removed 2 bases at V and 4 bases at J, leaving 0 bases unmatched. The CDR3 consists of 13 residues.

In DNA, the CDR3 is TGTGCCAGCAGCCCTACTTTCCCCTACGAGCAGTACTTC. Translated: CASSPTFPYEQYF. This sequence joins TRBV7-9 and TRBJ2-7; D gene unclear. Trimming cost V 5 bases and J 2 bases, with 10 bases left between them. This CDR3 is built from 13 residues. Germline V lookup: CDR1 SEHNR, CDR2 FQNEAQ (reference sequence).

This clone appeared a few times. The chain joins TRBV9 to TRBJ2-1; 8 positions match TRBD2. The CDR3 runs 15 residues. Germline V lookup: CDR1 SGDLS, CDR2 YYNGEE. The V and J ends lost 7 bases and 4 bases, in that order; junction bases with no gene match: 10. The CDR3 nucleotides read TGTGCCAGCGCACCCCCTAGCGGGCGTTACAATGAGCAGTTCTTC. Its translation is CASAPPSGRYNEQFF.

In this sample, this clone turned up a few times. The chain employs TRBV4-3 and TRBJ2-7; the D is unclear. This CDR3 is built from 15 residues. Germline CDR1 and CDR2: LGHNA and YSLEER. Trimming took 1 base from V and 0 from J, leaving 10 bases between them. The CDR3 DNA reads TGCGCCAGCAGCCAAGTAAAGGGTGGCTCCTACGAGCAGTACTTC. This sequence encodes CASSQVKGGSYEQYF.

The V gene is TRBV27, the J gene TRBJ2-3, with D possibly being TRBD2 (5 bases). The germline V gene has CDR1 MNHEY and CDR2 SMNVEV (reference sequence). The CDR3 sequence is 16 residues long. V lost 0 bases and J 0 bases, leaving 10 bases between the germline ends. The CDR3 bases are TGTGCCAGCAGTTTATCCAGCGGCCCTAGCACAGATACGCAGTATTTT. Translation gives CASSLSSGPSTDTQYF.